These T cell receptor beta chains were read from a single sample in a study of memory CD4+ T cells and cytomegalovirus serostatus. Clones were read by immunoSEQ multiplex PCR, and TCRdb kept only the in-frame ones, dropping some. The table records tens of thousands of clones, around three quarters of them present only once. Sequences were obtained from memory CD4+ T cells from blood. The receptor set was obtained from an adult in good health and CMV-seronegative. CDR3s include the opening cysteine and the closing phenylalanine or tryptophan. Fields, in order: D gene, V gene, clone size, J gene, CDR3 DNA, CDR3 protein. A D gene is named only where the DNA matches it firmly. A clone size is listed for some rows: how often the clone was seen (once, few, many), or a class if it is expanded.

D gene: -; V gene: TRBV30; clone size: -; J gene: TRBJ1-5; CDR3 DNA: TGTGCCTGGAGCCTCTTTGGGCAGGGAAGTCAGCCCCAGCATTTT; CDR3 protein: CAWSLFGQGSQPQHF
D gene: -; V gene: TRBV11-2; clone size: few; J gene: TRBJ1-2; CDR3 DNA: TGTGCCAGCAGCTTATTCAGCCCTGACACCACTAACTATGGCTACACCTTC; CDR3 protein: CASSLFSPDTTNYGYTF
D gene: TRBD1; V gene: TRBV27; clone size: -; J gene: TRBJ2-6; CDR3 DNA: TGTGCCAGCAGTTTAGGACCGGGACAGATCTCTGGGGGATGGTCTGGGGCCAACGTCCTGACTTTC; CDR3 protein: CASSLGPGQISGGWSGANVLTF
D gene: -; V gene: TRBV10-1; clone size: -; J gene: TRBJ2-2; CDR3 DNA: TGCGCCAGCAGGGCCGGTTCCACCGGGGAGCTGTTTTTT; CDR3 protein: CASRAGSTGELFF
D gene: -; V gene: TRBV6-1; clone size: -; J gene: TRBJ2-5; CDR3 DNA: TGTGCCAGCAGTGAAGCGGTAGGCAGGGGAGCGAGTGAGACCCAGTACTTC; CDR3 protein: CASSEAVGRGASETQYF
D gene: -; V gene: TRBV7-8; clone size: -; J gene: TRBJ1-1; CDR3 DNA: TGTGCCAGCAGTCAACAGTTGAACACTGAAGCTTTCTTT; CDR3 protein: CASSQQLNTEAFF
D gene: -; V gene: TRBV11-2; clone size: once; J gene: TRBJ2-2; CDR3 DNA: TGTGCCAGCAGCTTACTAGGCCGGGAGCTGTTTTTT; CDR3 protein: CASSLLGRELFF
D gene: TRBD2; V gene: TRBV5-6; clone size: -; J gene: TRBJ2-1; CDR3 DNA: TGTGCCAGCAGCTTGGAGTTGGGCGGGAGGGCCAATGAGCAGTTCTTC; CDR3 protein: CASSLELGGRANEQFF
D gene: TRBD1; V gene: TRBV15; clone size: -; J gene: TRBJ2-6; CDR3 DNA: TGTGCCACCAGCAGAGTTTACGGGACAGGGGTTGGGGCCAACGTCCTGACTTTC; CDR3 protein: CATSRVYGTGVGANVLTF
D gene: TRBD1; V gene: TRBV28; clone size: -; J gene: TRBJ1-5; CDR3 DNA: TGTGCCAGCAGTTTTATTTCTTTTGGACAGGGCAATCAGCCCCAGCATTTT; CDR3 protein: CASSFISFGQGNQPQHF
D gene: TRBD1; V gene: TRBV4-2; clone size: -; J gene: TRBJ1-4; CDR3 DNA: TGTGCCAGCAGCCACCGCCGGGACAGGGGGGCCCTTAATGAAAAACTGTTTTTT; CDR3 protein: CASSHRRDRGALNEKLFF
D gene: TRBD1; V gene: TRBV10-3; clone size: -; J gene: TRBJ1-1; CDR3 DNA: TGTGCCAGCGCCGGGACAGGGGACACTGAAGCTTTCTTT; CDR3 protein: CASAGTGDTEAFF
D gene: -; V gene: TRBV6-1; clone size: few; J gene: TRBJ1-1; CDR3 DNA: TGTGCCAGCAGTGAACATACGAACACTGAAGCTTTCTTT; CDR3 protein: CASSEHTNTEAFF
D gene: -; V gene: TRBV2; clone size: once; J gene: TRBJ2-7; CDR3 DNA: TGTGCCAGCAGCCTTACCTACGAGCAGTACTTC; CDR3 protein: CASSLTYEQYF
D gene: -; V gene: TRBV19; clone size: once; J gene: TRBJ2-2; CDR3 DNA: TGTGCCAGTAGTATAGGATACAGCACCGGGGAGCTGTTTTTT; CDR3 protein: CASSIGYSTGELFF
D gene: -; V gene: TRBV9; clone size: -; J gene: TRBJ2-7; CDR3 DNA: TGTGCCAGCAGCGTTGGGGGCCAAACCTACGAGCAGTACTTC; CDR3 protein: CASSVGGQTYEQYF
D gene: -; V gene: TRBV19; clone size: -; J gene: TRBJ1-1; CDR3 DNA: TGTGCCAGCAAAAGCCCTGCAATGAACACTGAAGCTTTCTTT; CDR3 protein: CASKSPAMNTEAFF
D gene: TRBD2; V gene: TRBV2; clone size: -; J gene: TRBJ2-1; CDR3 DNA: TGTGCCAGCAGTCTTGATAGCGGGAGCTACAATGAGCAGTTCTTC; CDR3 protein: CASSLDSGSYNEQFF
D gene: -; V gene: TRBV13; clone size: -; J gene: TRBJ2-2; CDR3 DNA: TGTGCCAGCAGCTTAGGTACCGGGGAGCTGTTTTTT; CDR3 protein: CASSLGTGELFF
D gene: TRBD2; V gene: TRBV9; clone size: -; J gene: TRBJ2-1; CDR3 DNA: TGTGCCAGCAGCGTAGGCGGGAGTATCCACAATGAGCAGTTCTTC; CDR3 protein: CASSVGGSIHNEQFF
D gene: TRBD1; V gene: TRBV10-2; clone size: -; J gene: TRBJ2-7; CDR3 DNA: TGCGCCAGCAGTGAGTTTGGGACAGCCCCCTACGAGCAGTACTTC; CDR3 protein: CASSEFGTAPYEQYF
D gene: -; V gene: TRBV4-3; clone size: -; J gene: TRBJ1-1; CDR3 DNA: TGCGCCAGCAGCCAAGATTCCGGGGGCAGTCGGAACACTGAAGCTTTCTTT; CDR3 protein: CASSQDSGGSRNTEAFF
D gene: -; V gene: TRBV4-2; clone size: -; J gene: TRBJ2-7; CDR3 DNA: TGTGCCAGCAGCCAAGATCAACAGTCCTACGAGCAGTACTTC; CDR3 protein: CASSQDQQSYEQYF
D gene: TRBD2; V gene: TRBV4-1; clone size: -; J gene: TRBJ2-1; CDR3 DNA: TGCGCCAGCAGCCAAGAAGGGGGACTAGCGGGACACTACAATGAGCAGTTCTTC; CDR3 protein: CASSQEGGLAGHYNEQFF
D gene: TRBD1; V gene: TRBV29-1; clone size: few; J gene: TRBJ1-1; CDR3 DNA: TGCAGCGTCCTGACAGGGAGGAACACTGAAGCTTTCTTT; CDR3 protein: CSVLTGRNTEAFF
D gene: TRBD2; V gene: TRBV28; clone size: -; J gene: TRBJ2-1; CDR3 DNA: TGTGCCAGCAGCTCGACTAGCGGGAAGACCTACAATGAGCAGTTCTTC; CDR3 protein: CASSSTSGKTYNEQFF
D gene: TRBD2; V gene: TRBV11-3; clone size: -; J gene: TRBJ2-7; CDR3 DNA: TGTGCCAGCAGCCCCGGACTAGCGGGGGAGGTGCAGTACTTC; CDR3 protein: CASSPGLAGEVQYF
D gene: -; V gene: TRBV11-2; clone size: -; J gene: TRBJ2-7; CDR3 DNA: TGTGCCAGCAGCTTATTCCGGGGAGGTGGCGAGCAGTACTTC; CDR3 protein: CASSLFRGGGEQYF
D gene: -; V gene: TRBV6-5; clone size: -; J gene: TRBJ1-1; CDR3 DNA: TGTGCCAGCAGTTACTCGAGGGGAGGTACTGAAGCTTTCTTT; CDR3 protein: CASSYSRGGTEAFF
D gene: -; V gene: TRBV6-1; clone size: -; J gene: TRBJ2-7; CDR3 DNA: TGTGCCAGCAGTGAATCTATGGCGGCCTCCTACGAGCAGTACTTC; CDR3 protein: CASSESMAASYEQYF
D gene: -; V gene: TRBV2; clone size: once; J gene: TRBJ1-2; CDR3 DNA: TGTGCCAGCATGGGGCCAGGCCCTTCCACACCTTTC; CDR3 protein: CASMGPGPSTPF
D gene: -; V gene: TRBV4-2; clone size: once; J gene: TRBJ1-2; CDR3 DNA: TGTGCCAGCAGAGGGACCGACAACCTCCGTGGCTACACCTTC; CDR3 protein: CASRGTDNLRGYTF
D gene: TRBD1; V gene: TRBV18; clone size: -; J gene: TRBJ1-3; CDR3 DNA: TGTGCCAGCTCACCATTCGAAATGGGACAGGGCTATTCTGGAAACACCATATATTTT; CDR3 protein: CASSPFEMGQGYSGNTIYF
D gene: -; V gene: TRBV4-1; clone size: -; J gene: TRBJ1-5; CDR3 DNA: TGCGCCAGCAGCCAAGAGGTCCAGGTAGCAGGGAGCAATCAGCCCCAGCATTTT; CDR3 protein: CASSQEVQVAGSNQPQHF
D gene: -; V gene: TRBV18; clone size: -; J gene: TRBJ2-7; CDR3 DNA: TGTGCCAGCTCCCAAGGGGTATCAGGGGCCTCCTACGAGCAGTACTTC; CDR3 protein: CASSQGVSGASYEQYF
D gene: TRBD1; V gene: TRBV5-6; clone size: -; J gene: TRBJ1-2; CDR3 DNA: TGTGCCAGCAGCCGGGACAGGGGATATGGCTACACCTTC; CDR3 protein: CASSRDRGYGYTF
D gene: -; V gene: TRBV6-5; clone size: -; J gene: TRBJ2-2; CDR3 DNA: TGTGCCAGCAGTTACTCGAGCAGGGGGGGTACCGGGGAGCTGTTTTTT; CDR3 protein: CASSYSSRGGTGELFF